The source of this T cell receptor beta chain is a study of CD4 and CD8 cells across lung adenocarcinoma regions. TCRdb fed the PCR reads into MiXCR, producing one record per CDR3 protein. The table has approximately 11,000 distinct CDR3 sequences, roughly 60% seen once. The patients had localized lung adenocarcinoma, a non-small cell subtype. The germline V gene encodes CDR1 MNHNS and CDR2 SASEGT. With V trimmed by 6 bases and J by 3 bases, 11 bases remained unmatched. CDR3 length equals 17 residues. The rearrangement uses TRBV6-1 and TRBJ2-1, with 10 bases that match TRBD2. The TCR originated in a male donor with lung adenocarcinoma. The CD4 and CD8 labels of this study may be unreliable. The sequenced sample was CD8+ T cells from the margin of a lung tumor. This CDR3 is CASRPRTSGQLYNEQFF. CDR3 DNA: TGTGCCAGCAGACCCCGGACTAGCGGTCAACTCTACAATGAGCAGTTCTTC.